The 31 T cell receptor beta chains below all came from one sample that was sequenced in a study of vaccination and CD4 T cells after COVID-19. Treatment meaning: roughly 10-day PBMC culture with coronavirus spike peptide pools or control peptides (ViraFEST assay). Antigen specificity for these receptors is unknown. Cultured CD4+ T cells had their DNA profiled by the Oncomine TCR Beta short-read assay. TCRdb re-derived calls from the PCR reads in MiXCR, one entry per CDR3 protein. The sample lists 20,000 to 25,000 distinct CDR3 sequences; approximately 62% were seen once. The source material was CD4+ T cells from blood, cultured in vitro. The receptors stem from a human donor who had recovered from COVID-19.

By share of the sample, this clonotype is medium-sized (0.01 to 0.1%). This rearrangement joins TRBV20-1 to TRBJ2-1; 10 bases align to TRBD1. The CDR3 has 15 amino acids. Germline trimming cut 3 bases from V and 4 bases from J; bases unmatched to any gene: 6. CDR1 and CDR2 (germline): DFQATT, SNEGSKA (reference sequence). The CDR3 is CSASRQGARYNEQFF. CDR3 nucleotide sequence: TGCAGTGCTAGTCGACAGGGGGCGCGGTACAATGAGCAGTTCTTC.

This CDR3 reads CASSIGGALQETQYF. In DNA form, the CDR3 reads TGTGCCAGTAGTATAGGGGGGGCACTACAAGAGACCCAGTACTTC. The chain links TRBV19 to TRBJ2-5, with D possibly called TRBD1 or TRBD2 (6 bases each). Germline CDR1 and CDR2: LNHDA and SQIVND (reference sequence). This CDR3 contains 15 residues. V lost 1 base and J 2 bases, leaving 11 bases between the germline ends. Full variable domain (rest looked up from reference TRBV19 and TRBJ2-5): DGGITQSPKYLFRKEGQNVTLSCEQNLNHDAMYWYRQDPGQGLRLIYYSQIVNDFQKGDIAEGYSVSREKKESFPLTVTSAQKNPTAFYLCASSIGGALQETQYFGPGTRLLVL.

The V call is TRBV7-8, the J call TRBJ1-1; TRBD1 is a possible D gene (5 bases). Germline V gives CDR1 SGHVS, CDR2 FQNEAQ. V dropped 5 bases and J dropped 4 bases, with 17 bases sitting between them. CDR3 length: 15 amino acids. The CDR3 DNA follows: TGTGCCAGCAGCCCGGGGAGGGAGAGGGGCACTGAAGCTTTCTTT. Translated: CASSPGRERGTEAFF.

The chain couples TRBV7-2 to TRBJ2-3, with 12 nucleotides matching TRBD2. After removal of 5 bases from V and 5 bases from J, the junction contained 11 bases not matched to a gene. In germline, CDR1 is SGHTA, CDR2 FQGNSA. This CDR3 has 17 amino acids. Here the CDR3 reads CASSPGTSGRKRDTQYF. The CDR3 DNA reads TGTGCCAGCAGCCCCGGAACTAGCGGGAGGAAAAGAGATACGCAGTATTTT. The full variable domain, in which reference TRBV7-2 and TRBJ2-3 provide the parts outside the CDR3, is GAGVSQSPSNKVTEKGKDVELRCDPISGHTALYWYRQSLGQGLEFLIYFQGNSAPDKSGLPSDRFSAERTGGSVSTLTIQRTQQEDSAVYLCASSPGTSGRKRDTQYFGPGTRLTVL.

The chain employs TRBV2 and TRBJ2-1; the match to TRBD1 covers 10 bases. CDR1 and CDR2 from the germline V gene are SNHLY and FYNNEI. V lost 6 bases and J lost 10; bases outside the gene matches: 6. The CDR3 contains 13 residues. CDR3 in DNA: TGTGCCAGCAGATCGACAGGGGGCAGGGAGCAGTTCTTC. This translates into CASRSTGGREQFF.

A note on this clonotype: The junction differs from germline at one of its ends, possibly a read error. J is TRBJ2-1 and V is TRBV4-2; 11 positions agree with TRBD2. The CDR3 has 17 amino acids. CDR1 LGHNA and CDR2 YNFKEQ come from the germline V gene. CDR3 loop: CASSQDPGTSGDNEQFF. The CDR3 DNA reads TGTGCCAGCAGCCAAGATCCCGGGACTAGCGGCGACAACGAGCAGTTCTTC.

This clonotype was detected a few times. The chain is built from TRBV7-2 and TRBJ2-3; no clear D. This CDR3 contains 12 residues. Germline lookup yields CDR1 SGHTA and CDR2 FQGNSA. Trimming shortened V by 5 bases and J by 2 bases, and 5 bases separated the two germline ends. This chain's CDR3 is CASSPVTDTQYF. CDR3 sequence (DNA): TGTGCCAGCAGCCCCGTCACAGATACGCAGTATTTT.

The rearrangement joins TRBV5-4 to TRBJ1-1; 7 bases are a match to TRBD1. This CDR3 has 14 amino acids. V dropped 0 bases and J dropped 1; count of bases not matched to a gene: 0. Germline CDR1 SGHNT, CDR2 YYREEE (reference sequence). The CDR3, as DNA: TGTGCCAGCAGCTTGGACAGGGGGAACACTGAAGCTTTCTTT. This encodes CASSLDRGNTEAFF. The whole variable domain, remainder taken from reference TRBV5-4 and TRBJ1-1, is ETGVTQSPTHLIKTRGQQVTLRCSSQSGHNTVSWYQQALGQGPQFIFQYYREEENGRGNFPPRFSGLQFPNYSSELNVNALELDDSALYLCASSLDRGNTEAFFGQGTRLTVV.

The chain joins TRBV20-1 to TRBJ2-7; D possibly corresponds to TRBD1 (6 bases). Germline values: CDR1 DFQATT, CDR2 SNEGSKA (reference sequence). The CDR3 length is 13 residues. V was trimmed by 3 bases and J by 2 bases, leaving 11 bases between them. The CDR3 DNA sequence: TGCAGTGCTAGTGGGACATCGACCTACGAGCAGTACTTC. This encodes CSASGTSTYEQYF.

V usage is TRBV19 and J usage is TRBJ2-3, with 8 nucleotides matching TRBD2. The J segment lost 5 bases and the V segment lost 7 bases, leaving 17 bases of the junction unmatched. Germline values: CDR1 LNHDA, CDR2 SQIVND (reference sequence). The CDR3 sequence is 17 residues long. CDR3 loop: CASTSRAGVGGRDTQYF. CDR3 DNA: TGTGCCAGTACCTCCCGAGCGGGAGTGGGCGGGAGAGATACGCAGTATTTT.

The rearrangement links TRBV20-1 to TRBJ2-5; 8 bases map to TRBD2. CDR3 length: 15 residues. Per germline, CDR1 DFQATT and CDR2 SNEGSKA (reference sequence). Trimming cost V 0 bases and J 5 bases; bases outside gene matches: 8. The CDR3 region has the DNA TGCAGTGCTAGAGATCGGAGCGGGAGATTGGAGACCCAGTACTTC. This sequence encodes CSARDRSGRLETQYF.

Only a few counts were recorded for this clonotype. The chain couples TRBV20-1 to TRBJ2-3, with D possibly being TRBD1 (7 bases). The CDR3 covers 15 residues. V was clipped by 6 bases and J by 1 base, with 17 bases between them. The germline gives CDR1 DFQATT, CDR2 SNEGSKA (reference sequence). Here the CDR3 reads CSAKGAAGRTDTQYF. The CDR3 DNA sequence: TGCAGTGCCAAGGGGGCGGCGGGACGCACAGATACGCAGTATTTT.

The V and J genes are TRBV19 and TRBJ2-4; D not resolved. V was trimmed by 0 bases and J by 7 bases, leaving 7 bases between them. This CDR3 has 13 residues. Germline V lookup: CDR1 LNHDA, CDR2 SQIVND (reference sequence). The CDR3 DNA is TGTGCCAGTAGTATAGATGGGGTTAACATTCAGTACTTC. Residues: CASSIDGVNIQYF. Full variable domain (remainder filled in from reference TRBV19 and TRBJ2-4): DGGITQSPKYLFRKEGQNVTLSCEQNLNHDAMYWYRQDPGQGLRLIYYSQIVNDFQKGDIAEGYSVSREKKESFPLTVTSAQKNPTAFYLCASSIDGVNIQYFGAGTRLSVL.

The rearrangement uses TRBV7-3 and TRBJ2-5; tentative D call: TRBD1 (5 bases). Germline V gene lookup returns CDR1 SGHTA and CDR2 FQGTGA. This CDR3 has 13 residues. V was shortened by 5 bases and J by 5 bases, with 12 bases between the two germline ends. CDR3 sequence (DNA): TGTGCCAGCAGCCTAGGGGCAGGGGAGACCCAGTACTTC. It codes for CASSLGAGETQYF.

This clonotype was counted between two and nine times. The V gene is TRBV2, the J gene TRBJ1-1, with no clear D. The CDR3 covers 12 residues. V lost 8 bases and J 1 base, leaving 8 bases between the germline ends. Germline V CDR1 and CDR2: SNHLY, FYNNEI. The CDR3 coding sequence is TGTGCCAGCGCGGGGTGGAACACTGAAGCTTTCTTT. This codes for CASAGWNTEAFF. Full variable domain (outside the CDR3, taken from reference TRBV2 and TRBJ1-1): EPEVTQTPSHQVTQMGQEVILRCVPISNHLYFYWYRQILGQKVEFLVSFYNNEISEKSEIFDDQFSVERPDGSNFTLKIRSTKLEDSAMYFCASAGWNTEAFFGQGTRLTVV.

V is TRBV29-1 and J is TRBJ1-1; weak D call: TRBD1 (5 bases). The CDR3 spans 12 residues. The V and J ends lost 7 bases and 4 bases respectively, with 13 bases between them. Germline assignment: CDR1 SQVTM and CDR2 ANQGSEA. This chain's CDR3 is CSAGWGGTEAFF. The CDR3 region has the DNA TGCAGCGCTGGATGGGGGGGCACTGAAGCTTTCTTT.

This clonotype has more than one count but fewer than ten. The chain employs TRBV6-1 and TRBJ1-1; D is unresolved. The CDR3 is 13 residues long. Trimming took off 5 bases at V and 1 base at J, with 8 bases between the two ends. Germline V gene lookup returns CDR1 MNHNS and CDR2 SASEGT. The CDR3, as DNA: TGTGCCAGCAGTCTACAGAGGAACACTGAAGCTTTCTTT. It is translated as CASSLQRNTEAFF.

Remarks on this clonotype: The junction departs from germline at one end; a sequencing error may be responsible. The genes are TRBV20-1 and TRBJ2-7; D is unresolved. The germline V gene has CDR1 DFQATT and CDR2 SNEGSKA (reference sequence). This CDR3 has 11 amino acids. CDR3 DNA: TGCAGTGCCAGAGGCGTCAACGAGCAGTACTTC. It yields the protein CSARGVNEQYF.

This clonotype has only a few counts. V usage is TRBV20-1 and J usage is TRBJ1-1, with TRBD1 identical over 11 bases. Unmatched junction bases numbered 4, after V lost 3 bases and J lost 4 bases. The CDR3 is 14 amino acids. Germline V CDR1 and CDR2: DFQATT, SNEGSKA (reference sequence). CDR3 sequence: CSARDRGLVTEAFF. The CDR3 coding sequence is TGCAGTGCTAGGGACAGGGGGCTGGTCACTGAAGCTTTCTTT.

A few counts support this clonotype. CDR3 coding DNA: TGTGCCAGCAGCTTGGGACTAGCGGGTTATGAGCAGTTCTTC. It yields the protein CASSLGLAGYEQFF. The chain combines TRBV11-3 with TRBJ2-1, with 12 bases fitting TRBD2. CDR1 and CDR2 (germline): SGHNT, YENEEA. V gave up 3 bases and J gave up 8 bases; unmatched junction bases: 2. This CDR3 is built from 14 residues.

V gene TRBV28 combines with J gene TRBJ1-2, with 8 bases that match TRBD1. The J segment lost 5 bases and the V segment lost 4 bases, leaving 3 bases of the junction unmatched. The CDR3 runs to 13 residues. CDR1 is MDHEN, CDR2 SYDVKM, per germline. CDR3 region: CASSSTGEYGYTF. CDR3 in DNA: TGTGCCAGCAGTTCGACAGGGGAGTATGGCTACACCTTC.

CDR3 sequence (DNA): TGTGCCAGCAGTGAAGCTAGACTCAACGTAGAGACCCAGTACTTC. This translates into CASSEARLNVETQYF. The J gene is TRBJ2-5, the V gene TRBV2; D gene unclear. Trimming shortened V by 0 bases and J by 4 bases, and 12 bases separated the two germline ends. CDR1 SNHLY and CDR2 FYNNEI come from the germline V gene. The CDR3 runs 15 residues.

The chain is built from TRBV5-1 and TRBJ2-5, with 10 bases that match TRBD2. J gave up 0 bases and V 0 bases, and 5 bases lay outside the gene matches. Per germline, CDR1 SGHRS and CDR2 YFSETQ. The CDR3 extends over 17 amino acids. The chain's CDR3 is CASSLGISGGYQETQYF. The CDR3 nucleotides read TGCGCCAGCAGCTTGGGGATTAGCGGGGGGTACCAAGAGACCCAGTACTTC. Complete variable domain (other parts from reference TRBV5-1 and TRBJ2-5): KAGVTQTPRYLIKTRGQQVTLSCSPISGHRSVSWYQQTPGQGLQFLFEYFSETQRNKGNFPGRFSGRQFSNSRSEMNVSTLELGDSALYLCASSLGISGGYQETQYFGPGTRLLVL.

CDR3 coding DNA: TGTGCCAGCAGCCGAAGTACAGGGCGGTACGAGCAGTACTTC. Encoded protein: CASSRSTGRYEQYF. The chain combines TRBV11-1 with TRBJ2-7, with D tentatively TRBD1 (6 bases). V lost 5 bases and J lost 4, with 15 bases in between. Germline-derived CDR1 and CDR2 are SGHAT and FQDESV (reference sequence). CDR3 length equals 14 residues.

The chain combines TRBV27 with TRBJ2-7; D possibly uses TRBD1 or TRBD2 (6 bases each). V lost 3 bases and J 3 bases, leaving 15 bases between the germline ends. CDR1 MNHEY and CDR2 SMNVEV come from the germline V gene (reference sequence). The CDR3 is 15 amino acids. The CDR3 here is CASSFGGGLSYEQYF. The CDR3 DNA is TGTGCCAGCAGTTTTGGGGGCGGACTAAGCTACGAGCAGTACTTC.

The chain joins TRBV7-9 to TRBJ1-5; the D gene is possibly TRBD1 (5 bases). With 3 bases removed from V and 11 bases from J, the gap between germline ends came to 14 bases. There are 13 residues in the CDR3. Germline CDR1 reads SEHNR; CDR2 reads FQNEAQ (reference sequence). CDR3 DNA: TGTGCCAGCAGCTTGACAGAGACCAAGACCCAGCATTTT. Protein: CASSLTETKTQHF.

The V gene is TRBV6-1, the J gene TRBJ2-1, with D uncertain. The CDR3 runs 13 residues. V lost 8 bases, J lost 6 bases, and 14 bases lay in between. The germline V gene encodes CDR1 MNHNS and CDR2 SASEGT. This chain's CDR3 is CASGPPFPNEQFF. For the CDR3, the DNA is TGTGCCAGCGGGCCCCCGTTCCCCAATGAGCAGTTCTTC.

The chain joins TRBV6-1 to TRBJ1-2, with D possibly matching TRBD1 (6 bases). This CDR3 comprises 14 residues. Germline lookup yields CDR1 MNHNS and CDR2 SASEGT. Trimming pared 6 bases from V and 4 bases from J, leaving 15 bases between. The DNA of the CDR3 is TGTGCCAGCAGGCCCGATACAGGGATCTATGGCTACACCTTC. Translating gives CASRPDTGIYGYTF.

This chain links TRBV6-5 with TRBJ1-2; D gene ambiguous. CDR1 is MNHEY and CDR2 is SVGAGI in the germline V gene. The V gene lost 0 bases and the J gene lost 8 bases, with 13 bases spanning the gap. The CDR3 spans 14 residues. This chain's CDR3 is CASSYSTGRLGYTF. Here the CDR3 DNA reads TGTGCCAGCAGTTACTCGACGGGGAGGTTGGGCTACACCTTC.

This sequence joins TRBV6-1 and TRBJ1-1; 10 positions match TRBD1. The length of the CDR3 is 17 residues. The V gene's germline CDR1 is MNHNS and CDR2 SASEGT. J gave up 5 bases and V 6 bases, and 15 bases lay outside the gene matches. CDR3 nucleotide sequence: TGTGCCAGCAGCAACCAGGGGACAGGGGATGGTAATACTGAAGCTTTCTTT. Protein sequence: CASSNQGTGDGNTEAFF.

This chain joins TRBV11-3 and TRBJ2-2, with 9 bases fitting TRBD1. The CDR3 covers 16 residues. Per germline, CDR1 SGHNT and CDR2 YENEEA. Losses at the gene ends were 5 bases for V and 2 bases for J; bases not matched to a gene: 6. CDR3 sequence reads: CASSRRTGANTGELFF. CDR3 DNA: TGTGCCAGCAGCCGTCGGACAGGGGCCAACACCGGGGAGCTGTTTTTT.